This T cell receptor (beta chain) was sequenced for a study of response to subunit inactivated influenza vaccine. For this clonotype: Antigen specificity is unknown.

General observations from the study: The authors put forward the suggestion that each seasonal influenza vaccination may bring in only a limited number of new T cells.

V gave up 2 bases and J gave up 7 bases; unmatched junction bases: 9. CDR3 length: 16 residues. Germline-derived CDR1 and CDR2 are SEHNR and FQNEAQ (reference sequence). TCRdb independently ran MiXCR on the RT-PCR reads; one entry per CDR3 protein. Of some 550,000 distinct CDR3 sequences in the sample, around 21% are singletons; the top ten hold 2.5% to 3%. Separately, the same data were catalogued under a study of T cells expressing NK-cell markers. That source adds: TCR beta cDNA was generated via 5'RACE template switching incorporating UMIs. NKG2C+ dominant clonotypes from over five donors made up about 1.0-8% of CD8+ T cells.

The gene calls are TRBV7-9 and TRBJ2-1; TRBD1 agrees at 9 bases. The clonotype comes from a man between 50 and 59 years old who received an inactivated influenza vaccine. Here the sequenced sample was CD4+ T cells sorted from PBMCs, taken 11 to 12 days after vaccination. This chain's CDR3 is CASSLIRTGVRNEQFF. CDR3 DNA sequence: TGTGCCAGCAGCTTAATCAGGACAGGGGTTCGGAATGAGCAGTTCTTC.